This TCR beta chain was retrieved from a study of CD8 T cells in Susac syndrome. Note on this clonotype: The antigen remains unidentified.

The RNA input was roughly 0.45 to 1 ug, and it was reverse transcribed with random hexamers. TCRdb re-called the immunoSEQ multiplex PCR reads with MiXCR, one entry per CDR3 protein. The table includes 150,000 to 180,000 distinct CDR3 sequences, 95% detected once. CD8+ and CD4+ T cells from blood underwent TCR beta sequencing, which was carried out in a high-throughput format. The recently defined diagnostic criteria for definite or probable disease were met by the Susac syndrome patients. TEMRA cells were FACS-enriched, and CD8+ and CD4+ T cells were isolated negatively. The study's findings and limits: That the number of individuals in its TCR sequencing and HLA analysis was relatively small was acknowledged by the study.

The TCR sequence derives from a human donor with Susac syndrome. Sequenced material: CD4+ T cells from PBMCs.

CDR3 residues: CASSVEGNQQETQYF. The CDR3 nucleotides read TGTGCCAGCAGCGTAGAGGGTAACCAACAAGAGACCCAGTACTTC. The rearrangement links TRBV9 to TRBJ2-5, with D unresolved. The CDR3 is 15 amino acids. Trimming pared 0 bases from V and 2 bases from J, leaving 11 bases between. CDR1 and CDR2 (germline): SGDLS, YYNGEE.